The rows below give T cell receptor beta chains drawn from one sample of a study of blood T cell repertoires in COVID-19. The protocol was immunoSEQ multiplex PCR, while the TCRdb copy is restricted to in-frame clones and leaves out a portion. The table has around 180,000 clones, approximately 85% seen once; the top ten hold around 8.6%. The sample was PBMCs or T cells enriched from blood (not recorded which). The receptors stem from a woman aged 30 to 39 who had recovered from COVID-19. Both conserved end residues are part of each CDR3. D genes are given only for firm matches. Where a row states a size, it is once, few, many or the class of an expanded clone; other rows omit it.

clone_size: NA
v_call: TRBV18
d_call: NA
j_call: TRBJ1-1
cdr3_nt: TGTGCCAGCTCACCACTGAGGACAGAACTAGTGAACACTGAAGCTTTCTTT
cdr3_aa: CASSPLRTELVNTEAFF

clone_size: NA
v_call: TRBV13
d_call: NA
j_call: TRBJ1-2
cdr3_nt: TGTGCCAGCAGCTTTGGGGGGAATGGCTACACCTTC
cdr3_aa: CASSFGGNGYTF

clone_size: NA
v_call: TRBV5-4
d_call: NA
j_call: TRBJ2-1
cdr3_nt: TGTGCCAGCAGCTTTGCTCGAGGACTATTATACAATGAGCAGTTCTTC
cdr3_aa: CASSFARGLLYNEQFF

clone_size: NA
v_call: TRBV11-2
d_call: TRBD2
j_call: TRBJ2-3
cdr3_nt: TGTGCCAGCAGCCAAGGGACTAGCGGGAGAGGGGGGACAGATACGCAGTATTTT
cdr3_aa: CASSQGTSGRGGTDTQYF

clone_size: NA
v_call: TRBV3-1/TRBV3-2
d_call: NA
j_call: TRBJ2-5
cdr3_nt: TGTGCCAGCAGCCAAGGAGGGGGTCAAGAGACCCAGTACTTC
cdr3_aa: CASSQGGGQETQYF

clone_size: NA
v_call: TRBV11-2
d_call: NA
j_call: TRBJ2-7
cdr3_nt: TGTGCCAGCAGCTTAGACAGAACCTACGAGCAGTACTTC
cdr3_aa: CASSLDRTYEQYF

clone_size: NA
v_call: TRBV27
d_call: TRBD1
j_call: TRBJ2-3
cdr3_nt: TGTGCCAGCAGTTTCTCCGGGACAGGGAATCCCGATACGCAGTATTTT
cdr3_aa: CASSFSGTGNPDTQYF

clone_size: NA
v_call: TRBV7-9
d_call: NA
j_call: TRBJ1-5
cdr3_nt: TGTGCCAGCAGCTTAGACTCGGCGGTGACTAGCAATCAGCCCCAGCATTTT
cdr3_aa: CASSLDSAVTSNQPQHF

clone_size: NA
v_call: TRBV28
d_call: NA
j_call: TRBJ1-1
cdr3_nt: TGTGCCAGCAGTTTATTGGCGAACACTGAAGCTTTCTTT
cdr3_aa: CASSLLANTEAFF

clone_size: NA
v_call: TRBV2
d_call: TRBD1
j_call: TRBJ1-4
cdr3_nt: TGTGCCAGCAGCGGGACAGTTCCTAATGAAAAACTGTTTTTT
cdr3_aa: CASSGTVPNEKLFF

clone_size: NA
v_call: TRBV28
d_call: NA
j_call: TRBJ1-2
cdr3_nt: TGTGCCAGCAGTCCGTCCCGGGACTCAGCGGGCTACACCTTC
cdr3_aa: CASSPSRDSAGYTF

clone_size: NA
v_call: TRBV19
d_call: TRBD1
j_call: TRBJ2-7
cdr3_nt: TGTGCCAGTAGTGTTGGACAGGCCTACGAGCAGTACTTC
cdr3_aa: CASSVGQAYEQYF

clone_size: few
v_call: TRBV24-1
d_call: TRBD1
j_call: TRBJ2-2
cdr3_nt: TGTGCCACCAGTGATAACAGGGGGCAGGGCGGGGAGCTGTTTTTT
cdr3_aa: CATSDNRGQGGELFF

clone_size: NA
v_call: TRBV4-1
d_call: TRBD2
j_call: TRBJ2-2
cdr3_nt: TGCGCCAGCAGCCAAGTTGTGGGAGGGCCAACCATCGGGGAGCTGTTTTTT
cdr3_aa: CASSQVVGGPTIGELFF

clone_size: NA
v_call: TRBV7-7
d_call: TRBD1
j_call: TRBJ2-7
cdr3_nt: TGTGCTAGCAGCCGGGACAGGGGAAGCGAGCAGTACTTC
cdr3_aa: CASSRDRGSEQYF

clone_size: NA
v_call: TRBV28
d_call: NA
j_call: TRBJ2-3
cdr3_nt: TGTGCCAGCGCCGCGGCGACTAGACCTACAGATACGCAGTATTTT
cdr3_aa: CASAAATRPTDTQYF

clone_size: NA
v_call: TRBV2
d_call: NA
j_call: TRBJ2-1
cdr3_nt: TGTGCCAGCTCCCGAGGGACGGCGGGGAATGAGCAGTTCTTC
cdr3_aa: CASSRGTAGNEQFF

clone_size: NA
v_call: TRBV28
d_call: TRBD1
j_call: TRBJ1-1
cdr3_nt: TGTGCCAGCAGTCAAGACAGACAGGGGGATGAAGCTTTCTTT
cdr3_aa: CASSQDRQGDEAFF

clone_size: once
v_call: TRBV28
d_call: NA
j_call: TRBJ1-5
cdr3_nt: TGTGCCAGCAGTTTACCAGATTATAGCAATCAGCCCCAGCATTTT
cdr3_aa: CASSLPDYSNQPQHF

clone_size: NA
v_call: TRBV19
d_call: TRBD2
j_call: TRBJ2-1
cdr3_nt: TGTGCCAGTAAATCTCTAGCGGGGGGACAGGTAGGCAATGAGCAGTTCTTC
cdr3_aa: CASKSLAGGQVGNEQFF

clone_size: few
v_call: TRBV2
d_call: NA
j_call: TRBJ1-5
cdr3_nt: TGTGCCAGCAACCCCCGGGGGGCTTCAAGTCAGCCCCAGCATTTT
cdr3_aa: CASNPRGASSQPQHF

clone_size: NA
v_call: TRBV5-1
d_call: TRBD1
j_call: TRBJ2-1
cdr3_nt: TGCGCCAGCAGCAGTCCCGGGACAGGTGAGCAGTTCTTC
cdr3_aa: CASSSPGTGEQFF

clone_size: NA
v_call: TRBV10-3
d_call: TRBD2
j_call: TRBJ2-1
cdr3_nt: TGTGCCATCAGTGAGGGGACTAGCGGGACCCGCCAACAGTTCTTC
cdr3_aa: CAISEGTSGTRQQFF

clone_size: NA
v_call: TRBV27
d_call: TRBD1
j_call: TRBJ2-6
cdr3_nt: TGTGCCAGCAGTTTATTACCCACAGGGGGCGCAGGAGAGGCTGGGGCCAACGTCCTGACTTTC
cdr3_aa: CASSLLPTGGAGEAGANVLTF

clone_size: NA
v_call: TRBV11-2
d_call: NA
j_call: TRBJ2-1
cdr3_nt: TGTGCCAGCAGCTTAGAGGGGCTTCCCTACAATGAGCAGTTCTTC
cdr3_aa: CASSLEGLPYNEQFF

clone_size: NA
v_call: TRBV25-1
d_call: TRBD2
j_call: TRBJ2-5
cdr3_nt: TGTGCCAGCAGTGAACCCGGGACTAGCAGAGAGACCCAGTACTTC
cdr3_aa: CASSEPGTSRETQYF

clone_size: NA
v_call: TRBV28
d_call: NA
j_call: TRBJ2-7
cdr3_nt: TGTGCCAGCAGTTTATTACGAGGGTCTGGCGCCTACGAGCAGTACTTC
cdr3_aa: CASSLLRGSGAYEQYF

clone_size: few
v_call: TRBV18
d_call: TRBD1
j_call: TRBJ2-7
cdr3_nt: TGTGCCAGCTCACGCGAAGGACAGGGCTACGAGCAGTACTTC
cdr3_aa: CASSREGQGYEQYF

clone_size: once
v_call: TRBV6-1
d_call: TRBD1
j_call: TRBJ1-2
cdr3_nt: TGTGCCAGCAGTGAAGAACGGCCCAGGGGGATAAGATATGGCTACACCTTC
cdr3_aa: CASSEERPRGIRYGYTF

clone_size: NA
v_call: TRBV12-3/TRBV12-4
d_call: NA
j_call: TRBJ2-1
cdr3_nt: TGTGCCAGCAGTTTGTTCGGGGATGAGCAGTTCTTC
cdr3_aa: CASSLFGDEQFF

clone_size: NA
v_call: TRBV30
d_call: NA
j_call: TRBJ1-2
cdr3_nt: TGTGCCTGGAGACCGAAAGGGATACGGGACAACAAGTATGGCTACACCTTC
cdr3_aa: CAWRPKGIRDNKYGYTF

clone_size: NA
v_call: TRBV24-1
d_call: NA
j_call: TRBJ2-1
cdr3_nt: TGTGCCACCTCCGGCTACAATGAGCAGTTCTTC
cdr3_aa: CATSGYNEQFF

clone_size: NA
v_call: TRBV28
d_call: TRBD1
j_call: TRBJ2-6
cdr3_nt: TGTGCCAGCCTAACCTCGACAGGGGACTCTGGGGCCAACGTCCTGACTTTC
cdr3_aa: CASLTSTGDSGANVLTF

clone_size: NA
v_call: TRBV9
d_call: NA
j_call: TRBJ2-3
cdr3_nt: TGTGCCAGCAGCGTAGTGGCAGGGACAGATACGCAGTATTTT
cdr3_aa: CASSVVAGTDTQYF

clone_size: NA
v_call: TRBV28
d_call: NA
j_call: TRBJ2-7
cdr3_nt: TGTGCCAGCAGTTCCCCAGGAACCTACGAGCAGTACTTC
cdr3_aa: CASSSPGTYEQYF

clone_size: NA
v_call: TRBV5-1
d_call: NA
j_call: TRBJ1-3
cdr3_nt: TGCGCCAGCAGTTGGTCCAGCTCTGGAAACACCATATATTTT
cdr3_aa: CASSWSSSGNTIYF

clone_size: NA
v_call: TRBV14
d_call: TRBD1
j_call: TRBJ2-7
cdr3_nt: TGTGCCAGCAGCCCCCAAGGATTTGGGACAGGGATAAACGAGCAGTACTTC
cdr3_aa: CASSPQGFGTGINEQYF

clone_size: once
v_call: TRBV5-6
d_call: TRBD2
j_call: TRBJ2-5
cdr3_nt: TGTGCCAGCAGCTTTTGGCTTCCTAGCGGTCAAGAGACCCAGTACTTC
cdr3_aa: CASSFWLPSGQETQYF

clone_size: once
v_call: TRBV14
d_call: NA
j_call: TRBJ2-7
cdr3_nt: TGTGCCAGCAGCCAGCGGACAAACTACGAGCAGTACTTC
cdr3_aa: CASSQRTNYEQYF

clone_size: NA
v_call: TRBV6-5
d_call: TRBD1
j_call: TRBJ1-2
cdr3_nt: TGTGCCAGCGGGGACAGCTATTATGGCTACACCTTC
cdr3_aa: CASGDSYYGYTF

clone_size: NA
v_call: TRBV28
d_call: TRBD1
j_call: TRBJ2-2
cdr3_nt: TGTGCCAGCAACCTGGGACAGGGCTACACCGGGGAGCTGTTTTTT
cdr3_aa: CASNLGQGYTGELFF

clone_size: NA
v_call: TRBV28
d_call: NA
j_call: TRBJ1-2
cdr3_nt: TGTGCCAGCAGCCTAGGACAGTCCTATGGCTACACCTTC
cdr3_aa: CASSLGQSYGYTF

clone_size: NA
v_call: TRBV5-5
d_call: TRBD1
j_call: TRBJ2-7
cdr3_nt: TGTGCCAGCATCCGAGGTCAGGGGGCTTACGAGCAGTACTTC
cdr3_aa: CASIRGQGAYEQYF

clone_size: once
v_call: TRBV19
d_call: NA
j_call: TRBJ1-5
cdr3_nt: TGTGCCAGTAGTATTCGGAGTAGCAATCAGCCCCAGCATTTT
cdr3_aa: CASSIRSSNQPQHF

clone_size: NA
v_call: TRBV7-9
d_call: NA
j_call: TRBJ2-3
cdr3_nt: TGTGCCAGCAGCGTAAGCGTTACCAGGGAGTATTTT
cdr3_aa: CASSVSVTREYF